These 6 T cell receptor beta chains originate from one sample sequenced in a study of beta chain features in type 1 diabetes. General study results and limits: Across all four CD4+ subsets, people with type 1 diabetes showed modestly shorter TCRB CDR3s.

Expressed TCRB transcripts got sequenced, as all isolated RNA was reverse transcribed. TCRdb's copy holds only in-frame clones and misses some; the assay was immunoSEQ multiplex PCR. The sample has 130,000 or so clones; about 17% are singletons. The antigens of these receptors remain unknown. The sequenced material came from central memory CD4+ T cells from blood. The receptors were gathered from a man younger than 40 with type 1 diabetes.

This chain links TRBV5-8 with TRBJ2-5; TRBD2 agrees at 7 bases. The V gene end was trimmed by 0 bases and the J gene end by 4 bases; junction bases not matched to a gene: 3. Germline lookup yields CDR1 SGHTS and CDR2 YDEGEE. This CDR3 has 14 residues. CDR3 DNA sequence: TGTGCCAGCAGCTTGGATTGGGGGGGAGAGACCCAGTACTTC. Amino acid sequence: CASSLDWGGETQYF. Full variable domain (rest looked up from reference TRBV5-8 and TRBJ2-5): EAGVTQSPTHLIKTRGQQATLRCSPISGHTSVYWYQQALGLGLQFLLWYDEGEERNRGNFPPRFSGRQFPNYSSELNVNALELEDSALYLCASSLDWGGETQYFGPGTRLLVL.

The rearrangement links TRBV6-6 to TRBJ2-2, with D uncertain. Deletions cut 7 bases from V and 6 bases from J, with 18 bases between. CDR3 length: 15 residues. The germline gives CDR1 MNHNY, CDR2 SVGAGI (reference sequence). The CDR3 here is CASTPFDGPPGELFF. The CDR3 nucleotides read TGTGCCAGCACCCCTTTCGACGGTCCTCCCGGGGAGCTGTTTTTT.

This clone showed up just a few times. The chain links TRBV5-4 to TRBJ2-5; D call uncertain. The germline gives CDR1 SGHNT, CDR2 YYREEE (reference sequence). There are 15 residues in the CDR3. V gave up 1 base and J gave up 1 base, with 11 bases separating them. This chain's CDR3 is CASSLTATRQETQYF. CDR3 DNA sequence: TGTGCCAGCAGCTTGACGGCGACCCGCCAAGAGACCCAGTACTTC.

In this sample, this clone turned up a few times. The CDR3 loop reads CASARPGQNYGYTF. The CDR3 coding sequence is TGTGCCAGCGCGAGACCTGGACAGAACTATGGCTACACCTTC. V gene TRBV6-5 combines with J gene TRBJ1-2; a possible D gene is TRBD1 (6 bases). The CDR3 is 14 amino acids. Germline V gene data show CDR1 as MNHEY and CDR2 as SVGAGI. V was trimmed by 8 bases and J by 2 bases, leaving 15 bases between them.

This clone was recorded a few times. The chain recombines TRBV19 with TRBJ1-2; D possibly corresponds to TRBD1 (5 bases). The CDR3 extends over 13 amino acids. The V and J ends lost 4 bases and 8 bases respectively, with 14 bases between them. The germline gives CDR1 LNHDA, CDR2 SQIVND (reference sequence). The CDR3 DNA reads TGTGCCAGTAGTACGACAGTGGTGGAAGGCTACACCTTC. This codes for CASSTTVVEGYTF.

The V call is TRBV5-4, the J call TRBJ2-1, with D tentatively TRBD1 (5 bases). The CDR3 has 14 residues. Germline V gene data show CDR1 as SGHNT and CDR2 as YYREEE (reference sequence). Trimming left V 2 bases short and J 6 bases short, with 12 bases between. CDR3 coding DNA: TGTGCCAGCAGCTTCCTAGGGGTCCGCAATGAGCAGTTCTTC. The encoded protein is CASSFLGVRNEQFF.